The present TCR beta chain was sequenced within a study of Graves' ophthalmopathy and Graves' hyperthyroidism. Study results and limitations: The majority of expanded thyroid clonotypes above 0.001 frequency also occurred in blood.

RNA transcripts yielded amplified TCR beta CDR3 regions. A first-round RT-PCR used HTBI primers, followed by a second-round multiplex PCR. TCRdb fed the multiplex PCR reads into MiXCR, producing one record per CDR3 protein. The sample includes 200,000 to 300,000 distinct CDR3 sequences, less than 55% of them seen just once. Orbital computed tomography and thyroid ultrasound, along with TRAb, serum thyroxine and clinical symptoms, underpinned diagnosis. This CDR3 comprises 15 residues. CDR1 and CDR2 (germline): SNHLY, FYNNEI. V shed 5 bases and J 0 bases; nucleotides not matched to a gene: 3. In its sample, this clonotype was seen a few times. Antigen: not known.

The source is an adult man with Graves' ophthalmopathy. The specimen sequenced was peripheral blood. This chain joins TRBV2 and TRBJ2-2; TRBD2 matches 7 bases. The CDR3 DNA sequence: TGTGCCAGCAGTCCTAGCGGATCGAACACCGGGGAGCTGTTTTTT. It is translated as CASSPSGSNTGELFF.